This T cell receptor beta chain was retrieved from a study of cytomegalovirus exposure and HLA in healthy donors (dated by TCRdb to between 2016 and 2019). Concerning the study at large: An earlier analysis of several hundred of the donors reported 250 to 300 Gb of sequence data and some 120 million unique TCR beta sequences from 150 million to 200 million T cells. A later genetic analysis used genome-wide SNP genotypes for about 65% of the 666 donors, treating that subset as a discovery cohort. An early release covering 550 to 700 HLA-typed donors comprised about 320 gigabases of sequencing data and roughly 85 million unique TCR sequences. Both class I and class II loci were covered by HLA typing, at four-digit resolution. In an earlier analysis of a few hundred of the donors, high-throughput TCR beta sequencing was used to judge whether each TCR beta V gene segment behaved as functional or pseudogenic. The study profiled the T cell repertoires of hundreds of subjects by immunosequencing and related them to cytomegalovirus serostatus. Donor age, sex, ethnicity and CMV serostatus were compiled together with the repertoire data. The aim of the study was to test whether cataloging public T cell receptors could identify signatures of past pathogen exposure. Because of strong linkage in the cohort, roughly five DR-DQ haplotypes were treated as single units for association and clustering. Of the roughly 410 genotyped donors, 75% to 85% were placed in the genetic ancestry cluster associated with self-reported Caucasian donors. A later analysis re-analyzed previously published TCR beta repertoires from 650 to 800 donors and added high-resolution HLA genotyping to study TCR occurrence patterns. Rather than using new phenotypic data, the later analysis identified candidate immune exposures from TCR beta sequences and from how often those sequences occurred across donors. Typing coverage differed by locus: A, B, C, DRB1 and DQB1 were typed in about 629-640 donors, DQA1 in 522, DPA1 in some 600, and DPB1 in 400 to 490. In addition to the first cohort of several hundred subjects, a separate validation cohort of 120 different subjects was used. The study combined high-throughput TCR immunosequencing, statistical association of individual TCRs with disease status, and machine learning to predict cytomegalovirus infection status. Across around 400 genotyped donors of the cohort, an average of roughly 230,000 unique TCR beta nucleotide sequences per donor were sequenced, and 15% to 20% of those sequences were non-productive. All discovery cohort repertoires had been generated using a single sequencing platform.

CDR1 and CDR2 are read off the germline V gene (reference sequence) as MNHEY and SMNVEV. V lost 6 bases and J lost 8 bases, and the count of bases not matched to a germline gene is 12. Its CDR3 holds 15 amino acids, cysteine through phenylalanine. The sequence is cut down to CDR3 DNA, 45 bases in frame from base 1. This clone has more than one count but fewer than ten. This receptor's antigen is unknown. There are no base qualities to consult, and no much larger clone falls within one base. The paper as a whole reports these results and caveats: In a later genetic analysis, fewer N-insertions in productive TCRs were reported among donors in an Asian-associated ancestry cluster than the roughly 700-donor mean. Linkage disequilibrium might explain the correlated functional status among segregating V segments, but an unknown experimental factor could not be ruled out. In an earlier analysis of about 600 of the donors, most TCR beta V segments appeared in productive rearrangements about 87% or about 30% of the time, broadly matching IMGT annotations. A later analysis found that TCR association rates varied across HLA loci, with DRB1 alleles showing the most associated TCRs and HLA-C alleles the fewest. The only immune exposure information available for the cohort was CMV serostatus. According to the authors, the approach could potentially be generalized to other disease states and immunological phenotypes. Across donors, most TCR sequences were observed very rarely, whereas some public TCRs were present in many individuals. Sequencing depth was assumed to be roughly uniform across donors in the presence/absence analyses, though that assumption may not hold. A further reported finding was that TCR beta sequences accurately predicted the HLA-A and HLA-B alleles for most subjects in the first cohort. The study gave a list of under 200 TCR beta chains associated with cytomegalovirus. According to a later analysis, most CMV-associated TCR beta chains appeared to be HLA-restricted, and the HLA associations seemed to be driven largely by CMV exposure. The classifier was reported to diagnose cytomegalovirus status with high specificity and sensitivity in both the original cohort and the validation cohort. Because some donors lacked HLA typing at each locus, the association tests relied only on the typed subset. In a later analysis, several top co-occurrence clusters were reported to appear linked to parvovirus B19, influenza, CMV and Epstein-Barr virus. Compared with equally common non-associated chains, HLA-associated TCR beta chains in a later analysis were more clonally expanded and had lower generation probabilities. This cohort had only TCR beta chains sequenced, and the lack of alpha or paired-chain data limited which features could be detected. In a later genetic analysis, a missense DCLRE1C variant was associated with V-gene and J-gene trimming of TCR beta chains, and the association was replicated in an independent cohort. Because counts were too low, seventeen rarely observed V segments, including chromosome 9 orphons, were excluded from the earlier analysis of some 590 of the donors. A cluster of highly shared sequence variants was judged likely to represent a technical artifact of the sequencing pipeline. When HLA alleles, especially DR and DQ, strongly co-occurred, attributing TCR associations to individual alleles was difficult. In a later analysis, 15,000 to 20,000 TCR beta sequences were associated with specific HLA alleles at a false discovery rate of 0.05. The 87-base-pair reads could not distinguish some IMGT-functional V segments, including TRBV6-2 and TRBV6-3, so those segments were excluded. A few of the identified cytomegalovirus-associated TCR beta chains were confirmed in vitro to be specific for cytomegalovirus antigens.

Receptors were amplified or captured by the immunoSEQ multiplex PCR assay. The multiplex PCR relied on a mix of 60 forward primers for TCR Vbeta segments and 13 reverse primers for TCR Jbeta segments. Amplification of the CDR3 region of rearranged TCR beta genes was performed with a multiplex PCR assay on genomic DNA. Amplified TCR beta libraries were sequenced as 87-base-pair reads on the Illumina HiSeq System. The paper's processing steps were these. A later analysis tallied 70 million to 100 million unique TCR beta chains across the 650 to 750 repertoires, and 10 million to 11 million of those chains were shared by two or more donors. Raw reads were error-corrected and collapsed into unique sequences by a nearest-neighbor algorithm in which closely related sequences were merged to remove PCR and sequencing errors. CDR3 sequences were aligned to IMGT reference sequences to assign V, D and J gene segments. For a sequence to be retained, a match of at least six nucleotides to both a V gene segment and a J gene segment was required. Rearrangements were classified as productive when the CDR3 lacked stop codons and remained in frame with V and J, and all other rearrangements were classified as non-productive. Following IMGT convention, CDR3 was defined as the stretch from the second conserved V-encoded cysteine to the conserved J-encoded phenylalanine. The earlier analysis of more than 450 of the donors excluded sequences that lacked an unambiguous match to a single V gene segment. In an earlier analysis of about 590 of the donors, a V segment was called functional when productive rearrangements were above 56.7%, and segregating when the standard deviation between donors exceeded 5%. A statistical classification framework was developed to diagnose cytomegalovirus status using the catalog of TCR beta chain sequences. In a later analysis, V and J genes were assigned by comparing TCR nucleotide sequences against IMGT/GENE-DB human TR gene sequences. The TCRdist pipeline was used in a later analysis to assign CDR3 sequences and most-parsimonious VDJ recombination scenarios. In a later analysis, each TCR beta chain was defined by its CDR3 amino acid sequence together with its V-gene family, and reads lacking a unique V-gene family were excluded. As a way to deal with suspected cross-contamination and a sequencing artifact, a later analysis dropped 450 to 700 nucleotide sequences that were highly shared and had low generation probability. In a later analysis, a clonal expansion index for each public chain was calculated from normalized within-repertoire ranks of inferred template counts. In a later analysis, generation probabilities were computed with a VDJ recombination model fitted to out-of-frame rearrangements, and the resulting probabilities were checked against IGoR. Hypergeometric tests were used in a later analysis to score TCR-TCR, TCR-HLA and TCR-CMV co-occurrence, with a repertoire-size bias correction applied to the TCR pairs. A later analysis estimated false discovery rates by permuting HLA or CMV assignments 20 times. In a later analysis, co-occurring TCRs were grouped using DBSCAN, and TCRdist sequence similarity was added for clustering within HLA-allele-positive subsets. Repertoires with fewer than 30,000 or more than 120,000 public chains, plus five repertoires with anomalous nucleotide sharing, were excluded from co-occurrence clustering. TCRdb re-hosts the immuneACCESS table, in-frame sequences only. Its copies lack some clones; in the studies checked, an unresolved V gene accounts for under half of them, and the cause for the rest is not known. The V and J calls and clone size are taken from that table; D and trimming were inferred from the DNA. The sample includes 100,000 to 150,000 clones, with 70% to 80% observed a single time. The ten biggest clones cover more than 3.5% of the sample.

The cohort consisted of 600 to 750 healthy bone marrow donors. At the time of sampling, every cohort member was nominally healthy, though immune exposures that went unrecorded were likely present. The donor was CMV seropositive and belonged to the group of some 290 seropositive cohort members. Every donor gave a peripheral blood sample, and the peripheral blood mononuclear cells from that sample were used for TCR beta sequencing. Genomic DNA was extracted from the blood cell samples with the Qiagen DNeasy Blood Extraction Kit. Sequencing input: PBMCs. Recombination linked TRBV27 to TRBJ1-2, with TRBD1 identical over 10 junction bases. The receptor comes from a man aged 40-49 years in good health and CMV-seropositive. CDR3 reads: CASRNPGQGMGGYTF. At the DNA level, the sequence is TGTGCCAGCAGGAATCCGGGACAGGGGATGGGGGGCTACACCTTC.